This T cell receptor beta chain was sequenced in a study of human T cells and chemical hapten exposure. There are 14 residues in the CDR3. Germline assignment: CDR1 LGHDT and CDR2 YNNKEL (reference sequence). V was clipped by 1 base and J by 4 bases, with 7 bases between them. Regarding time point: patch test 1, 2 weeks after DPC sensitization. Specified treatment: therapeutic diphenylcyclopropenone sensitization with weekly scalp DPC. TCRdb reanalysed the RACE reads using MiXCR and keeps one entry per CDR3 protein. The data contain some 350,000 distinct CDR3 sequences, around 7% of them singletons. This clonotype was seen only a few times.

The V call is TRBV3-1, the J call TRBJ2-2, with D unresolved. The material was whole blood, obtained in connection with sensitization to the hapten diphenylcyclopropenone (DPC). This clonotype was obtained from a woman aged 18-29 years with alopecia areata. Some clones in this sample may be carry-over from other donors' samples. The CDR3 spells CASSQVGGTGELFF. The CDR3 region has the DNA TGTGCCAGCAGCCAAGTAGGCGGCACCGGGGAGCTGTTTTTT. Full variable domain (missing parts from reference TRBV3-1 and TRBJ2-2): DTAVSQTPKYLVTQMGNDKSIKCEQNLGHDTMYWYKQDSKKFLKIMFSYNNKELIINETVPNRFSPKSPDKAHLNLHINSLELGDSAVYFCASSQVGGTGELFFGEGSRLTVL.